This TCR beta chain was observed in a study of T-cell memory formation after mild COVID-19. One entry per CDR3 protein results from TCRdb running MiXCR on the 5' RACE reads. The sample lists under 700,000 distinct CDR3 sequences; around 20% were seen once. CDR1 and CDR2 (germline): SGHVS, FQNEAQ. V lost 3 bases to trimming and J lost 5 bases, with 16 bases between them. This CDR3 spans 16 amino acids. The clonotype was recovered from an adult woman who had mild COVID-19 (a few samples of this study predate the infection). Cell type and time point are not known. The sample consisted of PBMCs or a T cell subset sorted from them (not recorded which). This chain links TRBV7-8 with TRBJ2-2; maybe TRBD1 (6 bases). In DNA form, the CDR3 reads TGTGCCAGCAGCTTCTTATGGCAGGGGAAGACCGGGGAGCTGTTTTTT. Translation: CASSFLWQGKTGELFF.